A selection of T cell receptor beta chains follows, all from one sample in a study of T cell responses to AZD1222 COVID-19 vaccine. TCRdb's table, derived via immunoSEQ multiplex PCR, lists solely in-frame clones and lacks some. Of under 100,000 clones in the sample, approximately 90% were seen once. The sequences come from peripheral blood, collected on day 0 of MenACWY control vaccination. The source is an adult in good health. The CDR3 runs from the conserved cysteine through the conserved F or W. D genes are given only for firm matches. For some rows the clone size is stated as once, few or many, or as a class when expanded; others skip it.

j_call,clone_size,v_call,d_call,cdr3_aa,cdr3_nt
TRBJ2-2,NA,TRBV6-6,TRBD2,CASTGLAENFGELFF,TGTGCCAGCACAGGACTAGCGGAGAATTTCGGGGAGCTGTTTTTT
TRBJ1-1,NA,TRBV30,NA,CAWTAEVETGSTEAFF,TGTGCCTGGACCGCTGAAGTTGAAACCGGGAGCACTGAAGCTTTCTTT
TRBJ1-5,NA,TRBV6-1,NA,CASSDVHGAGPQHF,TGTGCCAGCAGTGACGTCCATGGAGCGGGGCCCCAGCATTTT
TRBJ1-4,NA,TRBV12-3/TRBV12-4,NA,CASSFPGIEKLFF,TGTGCCAGCAGTTTCCCGGGTATTGAAAAACTGTTTTTT
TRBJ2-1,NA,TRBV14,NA,CASSQDLRGFGEQFF,TGTGCCAGCAGCCAAGATCTGCGAGGGTTCGGTGAGCAGTTCTTC
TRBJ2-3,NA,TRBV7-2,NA,CASSSSQITDTQYF,TGTGCCAGCAGCTCCTCCCAGATCACAGATACGCAGTATTTT
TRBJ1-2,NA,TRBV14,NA,CASSQGTFYGYTF,TGTGCCAGCAGCCAAGGCACCTTCTATGGCTACACCTTC
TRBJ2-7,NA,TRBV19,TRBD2,CASSPSGTSGLIYEQYF,TGTGCCAGTAGTCCCTCCGGGACTAGCGGGCTGATCTACGAGCAGTACTTC
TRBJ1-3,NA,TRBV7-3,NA,CASSDSPSGNTIYF,TGTGCCAGCAGCGACAGTCCCTCTGGAAACACCATATATTTT
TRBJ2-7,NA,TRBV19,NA,CASSRGQYEQYF,TGTGCCAGTAGTAGAGGACAGTACGAGCAGTACTTC
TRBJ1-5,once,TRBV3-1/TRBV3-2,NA,CASSQEVNQPQHF,TGTGCCAGCAGCCAAGAAGTCAATCAGCCCCAGCATTTT
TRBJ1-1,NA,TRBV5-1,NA,CASSLEGNSGAEAFF,TGCGCCAGCAGCTTGGAGGGCAATTCGGGCGCTGAAGCTTTCTTT
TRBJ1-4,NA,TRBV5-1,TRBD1,CASRTDRANEKLFF,TGCGCCAGCAGGACAGACAGGGCGAATGAAAAACTGTTTTTT
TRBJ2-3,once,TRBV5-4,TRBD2,CASSPGTSGRPTDTQYF,TGTGCCAGCAGCCCAGGGACTAGCGGGAGGCCTACAGATACGCAGTATTTT
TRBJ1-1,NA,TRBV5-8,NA,CASSLAGREREAFF,TGTGCCAGCAGCTTGGCCGGCAGGGAACGTGAAGCTTTCTTT
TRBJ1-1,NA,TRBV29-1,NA,CSVDRGGTEAFF,TGCAGCGTTGACCGGGGAGGCACTGAAGCTTTCTTT
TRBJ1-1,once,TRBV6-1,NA,CASSEAGANTEAFF,TGTGCCAGCAGTGAAGCGGGGGCCAACACTGAAGCTTTCTTT
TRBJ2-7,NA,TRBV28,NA,CASSFLAGFLEQYF,TGTGCCAGCAGTTTCCTGGCAGGGTTCCTCGAGCAGTACTTC
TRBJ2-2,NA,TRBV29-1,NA,CSVVRGPNTGELFF,TGCAGCGTTGTGCGGGGCCCGAACACCGGGGAGCTGTTTTTT
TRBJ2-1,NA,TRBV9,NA,CASSPRQIGVEQFF,TGTGCCAGCAGCCCGCGCCAAATAGGTGTCGAGCAGTTCTTC
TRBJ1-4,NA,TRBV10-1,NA,CASSESGANEKLFF,TGCGCCAGCAGTGAAAGCGGGGCTAATGAAAAACTGTTTTTT
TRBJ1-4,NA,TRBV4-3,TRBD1,CASSQDPGQGGTNEKLFF,TGCGCCAGCAGCCAAGATCCCGGACAGGGAGGGACTAATGAAAAACTGTTTTTT
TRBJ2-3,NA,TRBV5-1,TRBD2,CASSFGLAGTDTQYF,TGCGCCAGCAGCTTCGGACTAGCGGGCACAGATACGCAGTATTTT
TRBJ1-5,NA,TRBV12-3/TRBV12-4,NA,CASSDDSNQPQHF,TGTGCCAGCAGCGATGACAGCAATCAGCCCCAGCATTTT
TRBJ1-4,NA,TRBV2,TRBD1,CASSRQGNEKLFF,TGTGCCAGCAGCCGACAGGGAAATGAAAAACTGTTTTTT
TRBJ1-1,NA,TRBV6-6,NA,CASSYSQGPTTEAFF,TGTGCCAGCAGTTACTCTCAGGGTCCGACCACTGAAGCTTTCTTT
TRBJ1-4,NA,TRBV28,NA,CASSPLGTVNEKLFF,TGTGCCAGCAGTCCGTTGGGAACCGTAAATGAAAAACTGTTTTTT
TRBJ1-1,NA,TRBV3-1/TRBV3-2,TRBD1,CASSPYPGQGNTEAFF,TGTGCCAGCAGCCCATACCCTGGACAGGGGAACACTGAAGCTTTCTTT
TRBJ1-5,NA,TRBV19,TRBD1,CASSIGIQGAFQPQHF,TGTGCCAGTAGTATAGGAATTCAGGGGGCATTTCAGCCCCAGCATTTT
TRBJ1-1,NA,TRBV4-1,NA,CASSREERTEAFF,TGCGCCAGCAGCCGCGAGGAGCGGACTGAAGCTTTCTTT
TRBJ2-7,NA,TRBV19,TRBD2,CASSIASGSSYEQYF,TGTGCCAGTAGTATCGCGAGCGGGAGCTCCTACGAGCAGTACTTC
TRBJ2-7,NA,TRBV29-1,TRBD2,CSVEDGTKHYEQYF,TGCAGCGTTGAAGACGGGACTAAACACTACGAGCAGTACTTC
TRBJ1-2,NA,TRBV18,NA,CASSPGPGERGYTF,TGTGCCAGCTCACCAGGTCCAGGGGAAAGAGGCTACACCTTC
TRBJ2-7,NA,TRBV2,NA,CASSGPGYEQYF,TGTGCCAGCAGTGGTCCAGGCTACGAGCAGTACTTC
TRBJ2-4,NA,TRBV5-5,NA,CASSLEGMDIQYF,TGTGCCAGCAGCTTGGAGGGGATGGACATTCAGTACTTC
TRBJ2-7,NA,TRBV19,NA,CASSTDSYEQYF,TGTGCCAGTAGTACAGACAGCTACGAGCAGTACTTC
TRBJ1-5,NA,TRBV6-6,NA,CASSWQGRGQPQHF,TGTGCCAGCAGTTGGCAGGGGAGGGGTCAGCCCCAGCATTTT
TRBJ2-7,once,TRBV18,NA,CASSPSGLTYEQYF,TGTGCCAGCTCACCTTCGGGATTGACCTACGAGCAGTACTTC
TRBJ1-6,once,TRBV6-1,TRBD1,CASSEGQGSSYNSPLHF,TGTGCCAGCAGTGAGGGACAGGGAAGCTCCTATAATTCACCCCTCCACTTT
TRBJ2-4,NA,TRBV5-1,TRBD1,CASSDTGAENIQYF,TGCGCCAGCAGCGATACAGGGGCTGAAAACATTCAGTACTTC
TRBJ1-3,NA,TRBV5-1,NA,CASSLDAGTYSGNTIYF,TGCGCCAGCAGCTTGGATGCCGGAACTTACTCTGGAAACACCATATATTTT
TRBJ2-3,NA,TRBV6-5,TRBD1,CASSYVAGGRWDTQYF,TGTGCCAGCAGTTACGTGGCAGGGGGTCGTTGGGATACGCAGTATTTT
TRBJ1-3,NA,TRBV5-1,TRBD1,CASSMDRLSGNTIYF,TGCGCCAGCAGCATGGACAGGCTCTCTGGAAACACCATATATTTT
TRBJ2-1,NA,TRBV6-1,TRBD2,CASSDTSGGNEQFF,TGTGCCAGCAGTGACACTAGCGGGGGTAATGAGCAGTTCTTC
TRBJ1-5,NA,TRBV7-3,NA,CASSSWGGQPQHF,TGTGCCAGCAGCTCCTGGGGGGGTCAGCCCCAGCATTTT
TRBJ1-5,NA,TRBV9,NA,CASSVDGRQPQHF,TGTGCCAGCAGCGTAGATGGGCGACAGCCCCAGCATTTT